This is a list of T cell receptor beta chains from one sample in a study of T-cell memory formation after mild COVID-19. TCRdb passed the 5' RACE reads through MiXCR, listing each CDR3 protein once. The table lists 400,000 to 450,000 distinct CDR3 sequences, more than 15% of them singletons. Sequenced sample: PBMCs or a T cell subset sorted from them (not recorded which). These receptors were obtained from a man aged 18 to 35 who had mild COVID-19 (a few samples of this study predate the infection). Cell type and time point are not known. Each CDR3 is given with its conserved first and last residue. A D gene is named only where the DNA matches it firmly. Only part of the rows carry a size: once, few, many, or a class if the clone is expanded.

V gene,CDR3 length,J gene,D gene,clone size,CDR3 DNA,CDR3 protein
TRBV24-1,15,TRBJ1-2,TRBD1,few,TGTGCCACCAGTGACAACACCGGGACAGCGTATGGCTACACCTTC,CATSDNTGTAYGYTF
TRBV4-1,15,TRBJ2-5,-,few,TGCGCCAGCAGCCAAGGTTGGGGGCAGGGAAAGACCCAGTACTTC,CASSQGWGQGKTQYF
TRBV20-1,11,TRBJ1-2,-,-,TGCAGTGCTAGTCAGCCTGGGGGCTACACCTTC,CSASQPGGYTF
TRBV7-9,16,TRBJ1-1,-,-,TGTGCCAGCAGCTTAGCCGACACAGGGATGAACACTGAAGCTTTCTTT,CASSLADTGMNTEAFF
TRBV5-1,15,TRBJ1-1,TRBD1,-,TGCGCCAGCAGCCGTTGGGGACAGACGAACACTGAAGCTTTCTTT,CASSRWGQTNTEAFF
TRBV7-9,14,TRBJ2-7,-,few,TGTGCCAGCAGCTTTCCCAGAGGGATCTACGAGCAGTACTTC,CASSFPRGIYEQYF
TRBV7-9,13,TRBJ1-1,-,many,TGTGCCAGCACCCTTAGGGGGAACACTGAAGCTTTCTTT,CASTLRGNTEAFF
TRBV29-1,14,TRBJ1-1,TRBD1,-,TGCAGCGTGTCAACTCGGACAGGGGTAACTGAAGCTTTCTTT,CSVSTRTGVTEAFF
TRBV6-2/TRBV6-3,16,TRBJ2-7,TRBD1,-,TGTGCCAGCAGCCTAGAGTTACAGGGGGCGGATCACGAGCAGTACTTC,CASSLELQGADHEQYF
TRBV2,15,TRBJ1-2,TRBD1,few,TGTGCCAGCAGCGGAAGAGCGGGACAGGGCTATGGCTACACCTTC,CASSGRAGQGYGYTF
TRBV5-1,16,TRBJ2-3,TRBD2,many,TGCGCCAGCAGCACCGGGACTAGCGGAAGCACAGATACGCAGTATTTT,CASSTGTSGSTDTQYF
TRBV29-1,15,TRBJ2-2,-,many,TGCAGCGTTGTATGGGGGCAGACTCACACCGGGGAGCTGTTTTTT,CSVVWGQTHTGELFF
TRBV27,11,TRBJ2-1,TRBD1,few,TGTGCCAGCAGCGACAGGGGGCCCCAGTTCTTC,CASSDRGPQFF
TRBV7-2,12,TRBJ2-5,-,-,TGTGCCAGCAGTTATGACGGTGAGACCCAGTACTTC,CASSYDGETQYF
TRBV4-1,14,TRBJ2-2,-,few,TGCGCCAGCAGCCGAGCAAGGGGGTCCGGGGAGCTGTTTTTT,CASSRARGSGELFF
TRBV10-3,17,TRBJ2-5,-,few,TGTGCCATCAGGAAGTCCGGAGTGCCGGGCTTACAAGAGACCCAGTACTTC,CAIRKSGVPGLQETQYF
TRBV2,12,TRBJ2-3,TRBD2,-,TGTGCCAGCACGGCGGGAGGAGATACGCAGTATTTT,CASTAGGDTQYF
TRBV7-9,15,TRBJ2-4,-,many,TGTGCCAGCAGCTTATATCAGGGAATTGGCGACATTCAGTACTTC,CASSLYQGIGDIQYF
TRBV28,14,TRBJ1-2,-,few,TGTGCCAGCAGTTCCGGCCCCCGTAACTATGGCTACACCTTC,CASSSGPRNYGYTF
TRBV4-3,16,TRBJ2-1,-,many,TGCGCCAGCAGCCAAGATTTGCGGGCTTGGACCAATGAGCAGTTCTTC,CASSQDLRAWTNEQFF
TRBV5-1,15,TRBJ2-1,-,few,TGCGCCACCCGTCGATTGGCGGATACCTACAATGAGCAGTTCTTC,CATRRLADTYNEQFF
TRBV19,16,TRBJ2-3,TRBD2,-,TGTGCCAGTAACCCGGGGGGGGTAAAATTCACAGATACGCAGTATTTT,CASNPGGVKFTDTQYF
TRBV6-5,16,TRBJ1-5,-,-,TGTGCCAGCAGTGGGGGGGGAGGGATAAGCAATCAGCCCCAGCATTTT,CASSGGGGISNQPQHF
TRBV5-1,14,TRBJ2-3,TRBD1,many,TGCGCCAGCAAAGGACAGGGCAGCACAGATACGCAGTATTTT,CASKGQGSTDTQYF
TRBV6-1,13,TRBJ2-7,-,-,TGTGCCAGCAGTGCTCAACAGGGCTACGAGCAGTACTTC,CASSAQQGYEQYF
TRBV7-9,14,TRBJ2-1,-,-,TGTGCCAGCACCCTCGACCTGCCCGGGGATGAGCAGTTCTTC,CASTLDLPGDEQFF
TRBV10-3,16,TRBJ1-3,TRBD1,-,TGTGCCATCAGTGTACCCGACAGGGTTGGTGGAAACACCATATATTTT,CAISVPDRVGGNTIYF
TRBV4-1,14,TRBJ1-1,-,-,TGCGCCAGCAGCCAAGAACGGGGTCGCACTGAAGCTTTCTTT,CASSQERGRTEAFF
TRBV6-6,16,TRBJ2-7,TRBD1,-,TGTGCCAGCAGTTACCCGACCGGGACAGGAGACTACGAGCAGTACTTC,CASSYPTGTGDYEQYF
TRBV7-2,12,TRBJ1-6,-,-,TGTGCCAGCAGCTTAGCAATGACACCCCTCCACTTT,CASSLAMTPLHF
TRBV6-5,13,TRBJ1-4,-,-,TGTGCCAGCCGAGGGTCAACTAATGAAAAACTGTTTTTT,CASRGSTNEKLFF
TRBV2,14,TRBJ2-1,TRBD1,-,TGTGCCAGCAACGACAGGGGAGGAGTCCATGAGCAGTTCTTC,CASNDRGGVHEQFF
TRBV20-1,16,TRBJ2-1,TRBD2,many,TGCAGTGCCAGACTAGCGGACGGGGCCTCCTACAATGAGCAGTTCTTC,CSARLADGASYNEQFF
TRBV6-5,15,TRBJ1-2,TRBD1,many,TGTGCCAGCAGTTCCGGGACAGGGAGCTTGTGGGGCTACACCTTC,CASSSGTGSLWGYTF
TRBV20-1,16,TRBJ1-2,TRBD1,-,TGCAGTGCTAGAGATCTTTTGGCAGGGGGGAGCTATGGCTACACCTTC,CSARDLLAGGSYGYTF
TRBV20-1,14,TRBJ1-2,TRBD1,few,TGCAGTGCTACAGGGGACAGTTCTAACTATGGCTACACCTTC,CSATGDSSNYGYTF
TRBV20-1,13,TRBJ1-2,-,many,TGCAGTGCTAGAGATAACGTGGGGAATGGCTACACCTTC,CSARDNVGNGYTF
TRBV7-8,16,TRBJ2-2,-,few,TGTGCCAGCAGCTTCTACGGGACGGTGAACACCGGGGAGCTGTTTTTT,CASSFYGTVNTGELFF
TRBV5-1,12,TRBJ2-5,-,many,TGCGCCAGCAGCACGGGCCGCGAGACCCAGTACTTC,CASSTGRETQYF
TRBV3-1,16,TRBJ2-3,-,-,TGTGCCAGCAGCCACCTTCCGGGACAAGGAACTCGGGCGCAGTATTTT,CASSHLPGQGTRAQYF